What follows are 10 T cell receptor beta chains derived from one specimen sequenced in a study of cytomegalovirus exposure and HLA in healthy donors. Both 60 Vbeta primers and 13 Jbeta primers went into the PCR. Clones were sequenced by immunoSEQ multiplex PCR, and TCRdb holds only the in-frame ones, with some missing. Altogether about 120,000 clones are present, over 65% being singletons, with the ten largest covering 2.5% to 3%. Specimen: PBMCs. Source of these receptors: a woman between 35 and 50 years old in good health and CMV-seropositive.

This sequence joins TRBV30 and TRBJ2-1; possible D gene TRBD1, 5 bases. The CDR3 is 17 residues long. The germline V and J ends were trimmed by 2 bases and 4 bases, with 21 bases remaining between them. Germline V gene lookup returns CDR1 GTSNPN and CDR2 SVGIG (reference sequence). In DNA, the CDR3 is TGTGCCTGGAGTCCTATTCCAGACAGCCGATCTTACAATGAGCAGTTCTTC. Translated: CAWSPIPDSRSYNEQFF.

The genes are TRBV6-5 and TRBJ1-2; a possible D gene is TRBD1 (5 bases). V was clipped by 2 bases and J by 8 bases, with 12 bases between them. The CDR3 consists of 13 residues. The germline V gene encodes CDR1 MNHEY and CDR2 SVGAGI. The CDR3 here is CASSYGRQRGYTF. The CDR3 DNA reads TGTGCCAGCAGTTACGGAAGACAGAGGGGCTACACCTTC.

The V gene is TRBV5-1, the J gene TRBJ2-3; the match to TRBD2 covers 8 bases. This CDR3 region has 14 residues. CDR1 and CDR2 (germline): SGHRS, YFSETQ. The junction had 8 bases not matched to a gene; V was cut back by 6 bases and J by 5 bases. The CDR3 protein is CASMASGGEDTQYF. DNA of the CDR3: TGCGCCAGCATGGCCAGCGGGGGTGAAGATACGCAGTATTTT.

This clone has just a few counts. The rearrangement joins TRBV11-2 to TRBJ2-3; maybe TRBD1 (6 bases). The V gene lost 1 base and the J gene lost 1 base, with 12 bases spanning the gap. The germline gives CDR1 SGHAT, CDR2 FQNNGV. The CDR3 contains 16 residues. DNA for the CDR3: TGTGCCAGCAGCTTAGTGCAGGGGCGCGGCACAGATACGCAGTATTTT. This codes for CASSLVQGRGTDTQYF. Using reference TRBV11-2 and TRBJ2-3 for the parts outside the CDR3, the full variable domain is EAGVAQSPRYKIIEKRQSVAFWCNPISGHATLYWYQQILGQGPKLLIQFQNNGVVDDSQLPKDRFSAERLKGVDSTLKIQPAKLEDSAVYLCASSLVQGRGTDTQYFGPGTRLTVL.

The chain links TRBV25-1 to TRBJ2-2; D is perhaps TRBD1 (5 bases). This CDR3 region has 14 residues. In germline, CDR1 is MGHDK, CDR2 SYGVNS. V lost 4 bases and J lost 4, with 10 bases in between. Here the CDR3 DNA reads TGTGCCAGCAGTGGGCCAGGGTTCACCGGGGAGCTGTTTTTT. Amino acids: CASSGPGFTGELFF. The full variable domain, in which reference TRBV25-1 and TRBJ2-2 provide the parts outside the CDR3, is EADIYQTPRYLVIGTGKKITLECSQTMGHDKMYWYQQDPGMELHLIHYSYGVNSTEKGDLSSESTVSRIRTEHFPLTLESARPSHTSQYLCASSGPGFTGELFFGEGSRLTVL.

This clone is categorized as medium-sized. This CDR3 is CSASVRYEQYF. For the CDR3, the DNA is TGCAGTGCTAGTGTGCGCTACGAGCAGTACTTC. The genes are TRBV20-1 and TRBJ2-7, with unresolved D. Germline lookup yields CDR1 DFQATT and CDR2 SNEGSKA (reference sequence). This CDR3 region has 11 residues. Trimming cost V 3 bases and J 3 bases, with 6 bases left between them.

This clone was counted a single time. J is TRBJ2-4 and V is TRBV7-8; D is ambiguous. CDR1 SGHVS and CDR2 FQNEAQ come from the germline V gene. The CDR3 length is 16 residues. Trimming removed 6 bases from V and 0 bases from J, with 15 bases in between. Here the CDR3 DNA reads TGTGCCAGCAGAGGTGGGCCAGACCTAGCCAAAAACATTCAGTACTTC. Translation gives CASRGGPDLAKNIQYF.

The V gene is TRBV10-3, the J gene TRBJ1-3; the match to TRBD1 covers 9 bases. J was trimmed by 2 bases and V by 3 bases; bases with no gene match: 2. The CDR3 is 15 amino acids. Germline V lookup: CDR1 ENHRY, CDR2 SYGVKD. CDR3 residues: CAISDRTGAGNTIYF. The CDR3 DNA reads TGTGCCATCAGTGACCGGACAGGGGCTGGAAACACCATATATTTT.

This chain connects TRBV15 to TRBJ1-5; D might be TRBD1 (5 bases). This CDR3 spans 15 amino acids. Germline loops: CDR1 LNHNV, CDR2 YYDKDF (reference sequence). Trimming removed 2 bases from V and 3 bases from J, with 11 bases in between. As DNA, the CDR3 is TGTGCCACCAGCAGAAGCGACAGCCCCAATCAGCCCCAGCATTTT. This gives the protein CATSRSDSPNQPQHF. The variable domain in full, completed from reference TRBV15 and TRBJ1-5, reads DAMVIQNPRYQVTQFGKPVTLSCSQTLNHNVMYWYQQKSSQAPKLLFHYYDKDFNNEADTPDNFQSRRPNTSFCFLDIRSPGLGDTAMYLCATSRSDSPNQPQHFGDGTRLSIL.

This clone was recorded once. V gene TRBV4-2 combines with J gene TRBJ2-1; 9 nucleotides line up with TRBD2. V gave up 2 bases and J gave up 8 bases; unmatched junction bases: 7. The CDR3 has 15 residues. The germline CDR1 and CDR2 sequences are LGHNA and YNFKEQ. As DNA, the CDR3 is TGTGCCAGCAGCCAACAGAGCGGGGGGAGAGATGAGCAGTTCTTC. Its translation is CASSQQSGGRDEQFF.